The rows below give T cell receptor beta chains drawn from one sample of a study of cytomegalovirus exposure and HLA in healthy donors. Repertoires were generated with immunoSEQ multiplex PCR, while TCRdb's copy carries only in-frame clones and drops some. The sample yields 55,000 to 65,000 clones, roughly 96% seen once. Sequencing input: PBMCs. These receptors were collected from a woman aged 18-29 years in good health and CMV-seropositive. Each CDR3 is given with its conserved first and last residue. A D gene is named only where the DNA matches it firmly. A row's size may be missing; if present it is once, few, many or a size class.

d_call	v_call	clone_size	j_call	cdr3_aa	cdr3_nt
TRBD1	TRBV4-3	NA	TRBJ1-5	CASSQVFTKGAASQPQHF	TGCGCCAGCAGCCAAGTTTTCACCAAGGGGGCCGCAAGTCAGCCCCAGCATTTT
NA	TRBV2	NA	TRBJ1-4	CASRKGDGILTNEKLFF	TGTGCCAGCAGGAAGGGAGACGGGATCCTGACTAATGAAAAACTGTTTTTT
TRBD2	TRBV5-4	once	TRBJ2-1	CASSFSGGVSNEQFF	TGTGCCAGCAGCTTTAGCGGGGGGGTCAGCAATGAGCAGTTCTTC
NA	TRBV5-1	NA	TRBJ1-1	CASSPREGGNTEAFF	TGCGCCAGCAGCCCCAGGGAGGGGGGGAACACTGAAGCTTTCTTT
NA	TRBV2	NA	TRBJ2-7	CASTRGAYEQYF	TGTGCCAGCACCAGGGGCGCTTACGAGCAGTACTTC
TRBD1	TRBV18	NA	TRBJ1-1	CASSPRQGRNTEAFF	TGTGCCAGCTCACCACGACAGGGGCGGAACACTGAAGCTTTCTTT
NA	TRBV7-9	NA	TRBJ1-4	CASSLNIGEKLFF	TGTGCCAGCAGCTTGAATATCGGTGAAAAACTGTTTTTT
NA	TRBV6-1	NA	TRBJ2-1	CASSEIGDYNEQFF	TGTGCCAGCAGTGAAATCGGAGACTACAATGAGCAGTTCTTC
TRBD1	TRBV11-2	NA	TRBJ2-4	CASSWDRGGIQYF	TGTGCCAGCAGCTGGGACAGGGGCGGCATTCAGTACTTC
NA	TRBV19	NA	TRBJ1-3	CATQQGSGNTIYF	TGTGCCACCCAGCAGGGTTCTGGAAACACCATATATTTT
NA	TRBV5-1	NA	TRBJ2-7	CASSMDEHYEQYF	TGCGCCAGCAGCATGGACGAACATTACGAGCAGTACTTC
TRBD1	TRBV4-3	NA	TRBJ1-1	CASSQDHPGTASLNTEAFF	TGCGCCAGCAGCCAAGATCATCCCGGGACAGCATCATTAAACACTGAAGCTTTCTTT
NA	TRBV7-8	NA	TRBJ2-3	CASSHHPSAEADTQYF	TGTGCCAGCAGCCATCATCCTTCGGCAGAGGCAGATACGCAGTATTTT
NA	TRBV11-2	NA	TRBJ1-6	CASSFGIYNSPLHF	TGTGCCAGCAGCTTCGGGATTTATAATTCACCCCTCCACTTT
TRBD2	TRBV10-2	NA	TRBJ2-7	CASRTSDSYEQYF	TGCGCCAGCAGGACTAGCGATTCCTACGAGCAGTACTTC
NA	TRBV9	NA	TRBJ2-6	CASSVVGVIVSGANVLTF	TGTGCCAGCAGCGTAGTGGGCGTAATAGTCTCTGGGGCCAACGTCCTGACTTTC
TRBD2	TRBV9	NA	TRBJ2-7	CASSAYPSLAESSYEQYF	TGTGCCAGCAGCGCATATCCCTCCCTAGCGGAGAGCTCCTACGAGCAGTACTTC
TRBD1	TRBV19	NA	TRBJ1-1	CASRDRVGGDTEAFF	TGTGCCAGTAGGGACAGGGTCGGTGGGGACACTGAAGCTTTCTTT
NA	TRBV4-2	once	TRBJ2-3	CASSQDSTQDPQYF	TGTGCCAGCAGCCAAGACTCCACTCAAGATCCGCAGTATTTT
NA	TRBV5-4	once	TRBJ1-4	CASSPDPRVSTNEKLFF	TGTGCCAGCAGCCCGGATCCGAGGGTTTCAACTAATGAAAAACTGTTTTTT
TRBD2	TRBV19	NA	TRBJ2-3	CASSNPRGGGTDTQYF	TGTGCCAGTAGTAACCCCCGGGGGGGTGGGACAGATACGCAGTATTTT
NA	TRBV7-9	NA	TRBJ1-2	CASSLPLFAGNGYGYTF	TGTGCCAGCAGCTTACCCCTTTTTGCGGGGAATGGCTATGGCTACACCTTC
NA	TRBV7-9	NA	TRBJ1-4	CASSSMAGGNEKLFF	TGTGCCAGCAGCTCGATGGCGGGGGGCAATGAAAAACTGTTTTTT
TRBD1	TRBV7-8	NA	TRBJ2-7	CASRSVRGTAYEQYF	TGTGCCAGCAGATCTGTGAGAGGGACAGCCTACGAGCAGTACTTC
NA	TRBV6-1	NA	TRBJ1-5	CASSRGYSNQPQHF	TGTGCCAGCAGCAGGGGTTATAGCAATCAGCCCCAGCATTTT
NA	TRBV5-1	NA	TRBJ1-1	CASSLDTQGLGAEAFF	TGCGCCAGCAGCTTGGACACCCAAGGACTTGGGGCTGAAGCTTTCTTT
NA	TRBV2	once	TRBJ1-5	CASSFTGLNSNQPQHF	TGTGCCAGCAGCTTTACAGGGCTGAATAGCAATCAGCCCCAGCATTTT
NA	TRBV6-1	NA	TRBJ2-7	CASSEALGGSYEQYF	TGTGCCAGCAGTGAAGCGCTCGGCGGTTCCTACGAGCAGTACTTC